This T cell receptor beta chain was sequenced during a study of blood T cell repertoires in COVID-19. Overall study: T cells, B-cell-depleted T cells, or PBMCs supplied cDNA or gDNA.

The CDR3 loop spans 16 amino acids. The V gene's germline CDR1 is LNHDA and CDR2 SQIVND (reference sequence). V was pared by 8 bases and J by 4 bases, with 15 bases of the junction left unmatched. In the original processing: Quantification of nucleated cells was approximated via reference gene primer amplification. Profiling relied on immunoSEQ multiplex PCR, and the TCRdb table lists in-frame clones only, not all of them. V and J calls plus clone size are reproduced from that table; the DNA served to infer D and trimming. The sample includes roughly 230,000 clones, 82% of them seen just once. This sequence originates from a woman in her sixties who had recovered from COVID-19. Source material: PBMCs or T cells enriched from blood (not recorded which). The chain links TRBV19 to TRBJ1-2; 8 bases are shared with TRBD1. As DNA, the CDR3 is TGTGCCAGTTTCCCGCGATCTGTTGGACAGGGCTATGGCTACACCTTC. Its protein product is CASFPRSVGQGYGYTF.